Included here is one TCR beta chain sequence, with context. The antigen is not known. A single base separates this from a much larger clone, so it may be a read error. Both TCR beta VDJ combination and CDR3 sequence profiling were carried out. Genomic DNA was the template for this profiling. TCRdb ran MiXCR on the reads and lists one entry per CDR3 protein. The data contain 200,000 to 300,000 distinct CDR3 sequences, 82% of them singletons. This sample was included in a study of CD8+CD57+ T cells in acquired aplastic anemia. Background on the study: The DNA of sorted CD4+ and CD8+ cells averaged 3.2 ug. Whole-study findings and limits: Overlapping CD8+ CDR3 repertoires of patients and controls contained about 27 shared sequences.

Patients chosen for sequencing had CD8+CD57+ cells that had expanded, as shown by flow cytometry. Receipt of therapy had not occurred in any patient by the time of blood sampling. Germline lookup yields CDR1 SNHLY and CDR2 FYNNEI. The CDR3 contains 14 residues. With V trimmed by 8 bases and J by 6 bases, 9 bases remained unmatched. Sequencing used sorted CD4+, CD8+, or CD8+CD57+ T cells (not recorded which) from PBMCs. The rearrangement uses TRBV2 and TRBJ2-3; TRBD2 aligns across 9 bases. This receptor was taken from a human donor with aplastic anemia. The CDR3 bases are TGTGCCAGCGGGGCAGCGGGAGGTCCCGATACGCAGTATTTT. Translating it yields CASGAAGGPDTQYF.